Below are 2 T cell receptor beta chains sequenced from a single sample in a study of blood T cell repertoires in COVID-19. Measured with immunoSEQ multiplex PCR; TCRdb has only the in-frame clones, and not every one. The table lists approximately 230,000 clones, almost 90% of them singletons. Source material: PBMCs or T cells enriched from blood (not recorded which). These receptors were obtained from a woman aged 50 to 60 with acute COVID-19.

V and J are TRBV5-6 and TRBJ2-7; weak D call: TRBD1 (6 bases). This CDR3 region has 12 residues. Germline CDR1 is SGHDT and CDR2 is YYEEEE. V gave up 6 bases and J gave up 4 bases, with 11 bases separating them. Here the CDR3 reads CASTEQGYEQYF. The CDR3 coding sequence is TGTGCCAGCACCGAACAGGGTTACGAGCAGTACTTC.

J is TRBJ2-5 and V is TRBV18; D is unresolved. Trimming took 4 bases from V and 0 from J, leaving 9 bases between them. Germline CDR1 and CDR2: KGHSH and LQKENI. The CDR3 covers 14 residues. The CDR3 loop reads CASSQTRYQETQYF. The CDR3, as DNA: TGTGCCAGCTCACAAACCCGGTACCAAGAGACCCAGTACTTC.